Listed here are 14 T cell receptor beta chains from one sample, sequenced in a study of T cell responses to AZD1222 COVID-19 vaccine. Assay: immunoSEQ multiplex PCR; the TCRdb copy retains only in-frame clones and omits some. The sample includes more than 110,000 clones. The sequencing input was peripheral blood. Receptors originate from an adult in good health.

The V call is TRBV6-5, the J call TRBJ1-3; D unresolved. Trimming took 0 bases from V and 7 from J, leaving 13 bases between them. Germline V gene data show CDR1 as MNHEY and CDR2 as SVGAGI. CDR3 length equals 15 residues. The CDR3 DNA sequence: TGTGCCAGCAGTTACTCGAGCCGGTCCTGGAACACCATATATTTT. Its protein is CASSYSSRSWNTIYF.

The CDR3 reads CAWSVRWERHEKLFF. Written as DNA, the CDR3 is TGTGCCTGGAGTGTACGTTGGGAACGACATGAAAAACTGTTTTTT. The chain combines TRBV30 with TRBJ1-4; D is uncertain. Between the trimmed V and J ends, which lost 0 bases and 6 bases, there was a span of 14 bases. There are 15 residues in the CDR3. Germline loops: CDR1 GTSNPN, CDR2 SVGIG (reference sequence).

The rearrangement links TRBV6-5 to TRBJ2-1; 8 positions match TRBD2. Germline loops: CDR1 MNHEY, CDR2 SVGAGI. The CDR3 spans 15 residues. Trimming removed 5 bases from V and 10 bases from J; junction bases left unmatched: 13. The CDR3 nucleotides are TGTGCCAGCAGTCGAGGGCCCGGGGGGGCCCGAGAGCAGTTCTTC. Protein product: CASSRGPGGAREQFF.

This rearrangement joins TRBV28 to TRBJ1-2, with D maybe TRBD1 (6 bases). This CDR3 has 15 residues. The V gene's germline CDR1 is MDHEN and CDR2 SYDVKM. Trimming removed 3 bases at V and 5 bases at J, with 16 bases between. The CDR3 coding sequence is TGTGCCAGCAGTTTCAACACCGGGACACCTTATGGCTACACCTTC. Its protein product is CASSFNTGTPYGYTF.

This chain links TRBV9 with TRBJ2-2, with 8 bases identical to TRBD2. There are 16 residues in the CDR3. Per germline, CDR1 SGDLS and CDR2 YYNGEE. The trim removed 3 bases at V and 3 bases at J, leaving 7 bases unmatched. The CDR3 loop reads CASSAAGGRYTGELFF. The CDR3 coding sequence is TGTGCCAGCAGCGCCGCGGGGGGCCGTTACACCGGGGAGCTGTTTTTT.

The chain carries TRBV12-3 or TRBV12-4 and TRBJ1-2; D is undetermined. V was pared by 6 bases and J by 2 bases, with 10 bases between. The CDR3 consists of 13 residues. The CDR3: CASSWAGNYGYTF. The CDR3 bases are TGTGCCAGCAGCTGGGCGGGGAACTATGGCTACACCTTC.

The rearrangement links TRBV4-1 to TRBJ1-4; no clear D gene. Germline V gene lookup returns CDR1 MGHRA and CDR2 YSYEKL. The CDR3 contains 17 residues. V lost 3 bases and J 3 bases, leaving 17 bases between the germline ends. The CDR3: CASSQEGYVRANEKLFF. CDR3 in DNA: TGCGCCAGCAGCCAGGAAGGATACGTTAGAGCTAATGAAAAACTGTTTTTT.

The chain carries TRBV18 and TRBJ2-5; TRBD2 might be the D (5 bases). Germline CDR1 KGHSH, CDR2 LQKENI. V lost 6 bases to trimming and J lost 5 bases, with 19 bases between them. This CDR3 comprises 15 residues. The CDR3 loop is CASSSLSPPGETQYF. CDR3 bases: TGTGCCAGCTCTTCTCTTAGCCCCCCGGGGGAGACCCAGTACTTC.

This chain connects TRBV30 to TRBJ1-2, with D perhaps TRBD1 (5 bases). Germline-derived CDR1 and CDR2 are GTSNPN and SVGIG (reference sequence). Trimming removed 0 bases from V and 4 bases from J, with 12 bases in between. The CDR3 loop spans 14 amino acids. CDR3 protein: CAWSVAGVTYGYTF. CDR3 DNA: TGTGCCTGGAGTGTAGCGGGGGTCACCTATGGCTACACCTTC.

The chain employs TRBV18 and TRBJ1-5, with D uncertain. This CDR3 contains 14 residues. The germline CDR1 and CDR2 sequences are KGHSH and LQKENI. With 3 bases removed from V and 2 bases from J, the gap between germline ends came to 8 bases. The CDR3 nucleotides read TGTGCCAGCTCACCTTCTAAGGGCAATCAGCCCCAGCATTTT. It specifies CASSPSKGNQPQHF. Supplemented by reference TRBV18 and TRBJ1-5, the full variable domain reads NAGVMQNPRHLVRRRGQEARLRCSPMKGHSHVYWYRQLPEEGLKFMVYLQKENIIDESGMPKERFSAEFPKEGPSILRIQQVVRGDSAAYFCASSPSKGNQPQHFGDGTRLSIL.

This chain connects TRBV6-5 to TRBJ1-2, with D maybe TRBD1 (5 bases). This CDR3 contains 13 residues. V lost 6 bases to trimming and J lost 0 bases, with 8 bases between them. Germline V gene sequence: CDR1 MNHEY, CDR2 SVGAGI. CDR3 sequence reads: CASRRTSNYGYTF. The CDR3 DNA is TGTGCCAGCAGACGGACATCTAACTATGGCTACACCTTC.

This sequence joins TRBV19 and TRBJ1-2; no reliable D call. CDR1 is LNHDA and CDR2 is SQIVND in the germline V gene (reference sequence). This CDR3 is 14 amino acids long. V was cut by 5 bases and J by 0 bases, with 10 bases left in between. In DNA form, the CDR3 reads TGTGCCAGTAGTTCGACGGTCCCTAACTATGGCTACACCTTC. This codes for CASSSTVPNYGYTF.

DNA for the CDR3: TGTGCCAGCAGCGCCGGAACGGGACGGTACGAGCAGTACTTC. Its protein product is CASSAGTGRYEQYF. The chain employs TRBV7-2 and TRBJ2-7; D tentatively reads TRBD1 or TRBD2 (5 bases each). V was cut by 5 bases and J by 4 bases, with 15 bases left in between. From germline, CDR1 is SGHTA and CDR2 FQGNSA. CDR3 length: 14 residues.

This rearrangement joins TRBV10-3 to TRBJ1-5; D uncertain. Germline CDR1 is ENHRY and CDR2 is SYGVKD. The germline V and J ends were trimmed by 3 bases and 3 bases, with 9 bases remaining between them. This CDR3 contains 14 residues. The CDR3 sequence: CAISEWGDNQPQHF. CDR3 DNA sequence: TGTGCCATCAGTGAATGGGGAGACAATCAGCCCCAGCATTTT.